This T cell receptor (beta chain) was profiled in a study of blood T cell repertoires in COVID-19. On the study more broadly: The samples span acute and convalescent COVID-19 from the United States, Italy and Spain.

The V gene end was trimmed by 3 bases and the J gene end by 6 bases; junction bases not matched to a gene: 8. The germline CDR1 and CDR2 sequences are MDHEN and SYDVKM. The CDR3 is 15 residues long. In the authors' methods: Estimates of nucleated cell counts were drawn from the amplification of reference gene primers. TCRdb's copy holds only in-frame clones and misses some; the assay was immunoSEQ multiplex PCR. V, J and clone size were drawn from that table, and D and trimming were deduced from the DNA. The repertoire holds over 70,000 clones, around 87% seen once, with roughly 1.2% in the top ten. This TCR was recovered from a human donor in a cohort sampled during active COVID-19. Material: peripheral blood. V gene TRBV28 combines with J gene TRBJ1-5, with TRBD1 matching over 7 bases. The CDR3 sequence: CASSLTGSGGQPQHF. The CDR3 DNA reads TGTGCCAGCAGTTTGACAGGGTCGGGCGGTCAGCCCCAGCATTTT.